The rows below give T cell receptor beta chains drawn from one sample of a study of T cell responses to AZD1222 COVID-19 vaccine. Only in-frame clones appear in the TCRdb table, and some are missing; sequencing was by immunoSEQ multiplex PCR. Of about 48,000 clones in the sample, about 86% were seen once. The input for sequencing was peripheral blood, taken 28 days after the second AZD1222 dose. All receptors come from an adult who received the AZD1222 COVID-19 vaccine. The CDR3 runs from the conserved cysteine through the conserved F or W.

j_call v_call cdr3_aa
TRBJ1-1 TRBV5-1 CASSPRGDTEAFF
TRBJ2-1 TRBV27 CASSLSGPSGRGNNEQFF
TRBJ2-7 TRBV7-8 CASSIGTSGTGEQYF
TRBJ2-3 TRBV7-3 CASSLLRLAGSTDTQYF
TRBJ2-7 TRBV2 CASSDRDNYEQYF
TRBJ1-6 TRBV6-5 CASSIGSLGNSPLHF
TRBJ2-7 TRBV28 CASSLIRTGISEQYF
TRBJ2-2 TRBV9 CASSVVGSGSRSAAGELFF
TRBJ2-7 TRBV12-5 CASGWDTGLEQYF
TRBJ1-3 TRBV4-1 CASSQSRLISGNTIYF
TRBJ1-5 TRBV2 CASSETGYNQPQHF
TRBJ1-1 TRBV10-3 CAISEGRGNTEAFF
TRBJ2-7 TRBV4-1 CASSQGSGEGEQYF
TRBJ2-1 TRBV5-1 CASSPGGREGHHEQFF
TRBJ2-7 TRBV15 CATSNPTGDYEQYF
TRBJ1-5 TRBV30 CAWSQGGNQPQHF
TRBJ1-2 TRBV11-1 CASSLPGTGGSDGYTF
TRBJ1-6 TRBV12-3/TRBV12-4 CASSLLGGALHF
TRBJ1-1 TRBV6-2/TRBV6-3 CASSYWNTEAFF
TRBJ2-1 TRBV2 CASKGRIEQFF
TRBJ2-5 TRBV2 CASSLGLAGLETQYF
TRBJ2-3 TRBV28 CASSGPGVGDTQYF